A single sample is the source of the 11 T cell receptor beta chains below, sequenced in a study of identical twins. TCRdb re-called the 5' RACE reads with MiXCR, one entry per CDR3 protein. The sample contains hundreds of thousands of distinct CDR3 sequences, roughly 9.8% of which appear only once. These data were also filed under a second study, of yellow fever vaccine responses in identical twins.

The source material was CD8+ T cells sorted from blood. These receptors were taken from a woman under 30 in good health.

This clonotype appeared a few times. The chain carries TRBV4-2 and TRBJ2-4; D is possibly TRBD2 (5 bases). Trimming took off 1 base at V and 6 bases at J, with 16 bases between the two ends. Germline-derived CDR1 and CDR2 are LGHNA and YNFKEQ. CDR3 length: 16 amino acids. CDR3 residues: CASSQVSGDPLNIQYF. For the CDR3, the DNA is TGTGCCAGCAGCCAAGTAAGCGGAGACCCCTTAAACATTCAGTACTTC.

This clonotype was seen once. The J gene is TRBJ2-1, the V gene TRBV27, with no clear D. CDR1 MNHEY and CDR2 SMNVEV come from the germline V gene (reference sequence). There are 13 residues in the CDR3. The V and J ends lost 3 bases and 8 bases respectively, with 11 bases between them. The CDR3 protein is CASSFRRLDEQFF. In DNA form, the CDR3 reads TGTGCCAGCAGTTTTCGCCGCCTAGATGAGCAGTTCTTC.

The rearrangement uses TRBV30 and TRBJ1-1; D may be TRBD1 (5 bases). Germline CDR1 GTSNPN, CDR2 SVGIG (reference sequence). V was shortened by 0 bases and J by 6 bases, with 14 bases between the two germline ends. The CDR3 is 14 residues long. The DNA of the CDR3 is TGTGCCTGGAGTGTAGGGATCGGACAACCTGAAGCTTTCTTT. As protein: CAWSVGIGQPEAFF.

This clonotype was seen only a few times. The chain couples TRBV20-1 to TRBJ2-4; no definite D call. Germline V gene data show CDR1 as DFQATT and CDR2 as SNEGSKA (reference sequence). Trimming removed 0 bases from V and 4 bases from J, with 16 bases in between. The CDR3 has 16 residues. The CDR3 region is CSARDFAAIMKNIQYF. The CDR3 DNA follows: TGCAGTGCTAGAGATTTCGCGGCCATTATGAAAAACATTCAGTACTTC.

V and J are TRBV30 and TRBJ2-1; TRBD2 matches 15 bases. Germline CDR1 reads GTSNPN; CDR2 reads SVGIG (reference sequence). The ends lost 5 bases at V and 7 bases at J; junction bases unmatched: 6. This CDR3 has 15 residues. CDR3 nucleotides: TGTGCCTGGGGACTAGCGGGAGGGCCGTGGAATGAGCAGTTCTTC. This gives the protein CAWGLAGGPWNEQFF. The full variable domain, its missing parts supplied by reference TRBV30 and TRBJ2-1, is SQTIHQWPATLVQPVGSPLSLECTVEGTSNPNLYWYRQAAGRGLQLLFYSVGIGQISSEVPQNLSASRPQDRQFILSSKKLLLSDSGFYLCAWGLAGGPWNEQFFGPGTRLTVL.

Ten or more counts support this clonotype. As DNA, the CDR3 is TGTGCCAGCAGCGACCGACAGGGGCTGAAAGAAAAACTGTTTTTT. It encodes CASSDRQGLKEKLFF. V gene TRBV7-9 combines with J gene TRBJ1-4; TRBD1 matches 8 bases. The CDR3 runs to 15 residues. The germline CDR1 and CDR2 sequences are SEHNR and FQNEAQ (reference sequence). Trimming at V came to 5 bases and at J to 8 bases, leaving 10 bases not matched to a gene. The full variable domain, its missing parts supplied by reference TRBV7-9 and TRBJ1-4, is DTGVSQNPRHKITKRGQNVTFRCDPISEHNRLYWYRQTLGQGPEFLTYFQNEAQLEKSRLLSDRFSAERPKGSFSTLEIQRTEQGDSAMYLCASSDRQGLKEKLFFGSGTQLSVL.

V gene TRBV19 combines with J gene TRBJ2-7; D is ambiguous. Germline CDR1 reads LNHDA; CDR2 reads SQIVND (reference sequence). This CDR3 region has 14 residues. V dropped 0 bases and J dropped 7 bases, with 13 bases sitting between them. CDR3 sequence (DNA): TGTGCCAGTAGTATAGATCTACTATCCCGGGAGCAGTACTTC. This encodes CASSIDLLSREQYF.

This clonotype was seen only a few times. V usage is TRBV9 and J usage is TRBJ1-2; D is unclear. Trimming pared 1 base from V and 4 bases from J, leaving 8 bases between. Germline V gene sequence: CDR1 SGDLS, CDR2 YYNGEE. CDR3 size: 13 residues. The chain's CDR3 is CASSVKGSYGYTF. The CDR3 DNA reads TGTGCCAGCAGCGTAAAGGGTAGCTATGGCTACACCTTC.

This clonotype was observed at least ten times. The gene calls are TRBV4-2 and TRBJ2-1; 8 nucleotides agree with TRBD2. The CDR3 contains 16 residues. In germline, CDR1 is LGHNA, CDR2 YNFKEQ. With V trimmed by 4 bases and J by 1 base, 6 bases remained unmatched. CDR3 nucleotide sequence: TGTGCCAGCAGCCCGGACGCTAGCGGGTCCTACAATGAGCAGTTCTTC. Encoded protein: CASSPDASGSYNEQFF.

This clonotype was recorded a few times. This chain joins TRBV12-3 or TRBV12-4 and TRBJ2-2; D unclear. The ends were cut back, 3 bases at V and 2 bases at J, with 7 bases in the middle. The CDR3 is 14 residues long. The CDR3 sequence: CASSFFVNTGELFF. The CDR3, as DNA: TGTGCCAGCAGTTTTTTCGTAAACACCGGGGAGCTGTTTTTT.

This clonotype was seen repeatedly, ten times or more. V and J are TRBV24-1 and TRBJ2-5, with TRBD1 identical over 8 bases. The CDR3 is 18 amino acids. J was trimmed by 2 bases and V by 1 base; bases with no gene match: 11. CDR1 and CDR2 (germline): KGHDR, SFDVKD. The CDR3 loop reads CATSDFSRGRLGQETQYF. CDR3 bases: TGTGCCACCAGTGATTTTTCCAGGGGGCGCTTGGGGCAAGAGACCCAGTACTTC.